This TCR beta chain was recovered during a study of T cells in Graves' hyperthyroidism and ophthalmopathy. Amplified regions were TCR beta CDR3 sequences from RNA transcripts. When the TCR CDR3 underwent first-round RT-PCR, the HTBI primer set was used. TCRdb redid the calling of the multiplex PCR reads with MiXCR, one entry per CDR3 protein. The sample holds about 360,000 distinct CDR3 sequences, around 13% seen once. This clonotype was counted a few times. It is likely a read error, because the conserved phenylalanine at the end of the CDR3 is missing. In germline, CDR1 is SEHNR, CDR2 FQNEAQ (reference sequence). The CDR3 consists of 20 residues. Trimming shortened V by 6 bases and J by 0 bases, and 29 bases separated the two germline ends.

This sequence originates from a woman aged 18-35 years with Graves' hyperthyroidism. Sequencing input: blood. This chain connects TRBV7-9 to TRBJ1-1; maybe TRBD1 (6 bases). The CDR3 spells CASRPRGYGQKQNMNTEAFL. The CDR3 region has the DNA TGTGCCAGCAGGCCTCGGGGGTATGGACAGAAACAAAACATGAACACTGAAGCTTTCCTT.